This TCR beta chain comes out of a study of OX40 agonist ivuxolimab in advanced cancers. Overall study context: The patients received ivuxolimab by intravenous route every 2 weeks at 0.01 to 10 mg/kg. Three patients showed partial responses: one hepatocellular carcinoma and two cutaneous melanoma cases. General study points: Antigen specificity remained undetermined for the expanded peripheral T cells.

The V and J ends lost 2 bases and 2 bases, in that order; junction bases with no gene match: 5. Germline V lookup: CDR1 MNHEY, CDR2 SMNVEV (reference sequence). CDR3 length: 15 residues. The data were produced by immunoSEQ multiplex PCR, yet TCRdb's version contains in-frame clones alone and is incomplete. The sample consists of roughly 75,000 clones, over 75% of them appearing once. As concerns this clone: Its antigen is not known.

On cycle 4 day 1 and cycle 7 day 1, as well as at baseline, blood was sampled. This sequence joins TRBV27 and TRBJ2-7, with 8 bases aligning to TRBD2. This sample comprised CD4+ or CD8+ T cells sorted from blood, obtained in a trial of the OX40 agonist ivuxolimab. This TCR was recovered from an adult with an advanced solid tumor such as melanoma, head and neck, liver or kidney cancer. CDR3 nucleotide sequence: TGTGCCAGCAGTTTACGGGGGGGCCCTACCTACGAGCAGTACTTC. The encoded protein is CASSLRGGPTYEQYF.